This T cell receptor beta chain came from a study of long-term antiretroviral therapy in people with HIV. Study-wide results and caveats: Older ART regimens may have been in use when blood was drawn between the mid-2000s and the late 2010s. Clones that had undergone expansion before ART dominated the repertoire at all time points. The study found that diversity rose after ART but stayed below transplant donor controls.

Concerning this clone itself: Its target is not known.

CDR1 is SGHKS, CDR2 YYEKEE, per germline (reference sequence). V gave up 3 bases and J gave up 10 bases, with 14 bases separating them. This CDR3 is built from 13 residues. A minimum of one pre-ART and two post-ART PBMC samples existed for each donor. Version v3.0 of the immunoSEQ assay was performed at survey level. TCRdb keeps only in-frame clones here, not all; method: immunoSEQ multiplex PCR. The sample has roughly 25,000 clones; 83% are singletons. V is TRBV5-5 and J is TRBJ2-1; the D is unclear. The sample was unsorted PBMCs, taken 0.4 years after starting antiretroviral therapy. The TCR comes from a man between 45 and 60 years old with HIV. CDR3 sequence reads: CASSSSPGREQFF. CDR3 coding DNA: TGTGCCAGCAGCTCCTCCCCAGGACGAGAGCAGTTCTTC.